Each of the 10 T cell receptor beta chains below was sequenced from the same sample in a study of shared clonotypes between healthy human individuals. Data came from immunoSEQ multiplex PCR; TCRdb stores just in-frame clones and leaves some out. The sample lists fewer than 1.6 million clones; about 98.5% were seen once. The sequenced sample was naive CD4+ T cells sorted from blood. Sample subset: CD45RA+ positively selected. These receptors were obtained from a man aged 25-45 years in good health.

The chain carries TRBV7-2 and TRBJ1-5; 8 bases are shared with TRBD1. CDR1 SGHTA and CDR2 FQGNSA come from the germline V gene. J gave up 7 bases and V 1 base, and 15 bases lay outside the gene matches. This CDR3 has 18 residues. CDR3 amino acids: CASSLERGQGWMRQPQHF. In DNA, the CDR3 is TGTGCCAGCAGCTTAGAACGTGGACAGGGCTGGATGAGGCAGCCCCAGCATTTT. Complete variable domain (other parts from reference TRBV7-2 and TRBJ1-5): GAGVSQSPSNKVTEKGKDVELRCDPISGHTALYWYRQSLGQGLEFLIYFQGNSAPDKSGLPSDRFSAERTGGSVSTLTIQRTQQEDSAVYLCASSLERGQGWMRQPQHFGDGTRLSIL.

The chain combines TRBV5-6 with TRBJ1-4; D is unclear. The CDR3 loop spans 13 amino acids. From germline, CDR1 is SGHDT and CDR2 YYEEEE. The V gene lost 2 bases and the J gene lost 7 bases, with 9 bases spanning the gap. CDR3 loop: CASSFGVSEKLFF. CDR3 bases: TGTGCCAGCAGCTTCGGGGTTTCTGAAAAACTGTTTTTT.

CDR3 in amino acids: CASSGTSGRHNEQFF. CDR3 bases: TGTGCCAGCAGTGGGACTAGCGGGAGGCACAATGAGCAGTTCTTC. The rearrangement uses TRBV6-1 and TRBJ2-1; 14 positions match TRBD2. V lost 4 bases, J lost 5 bases, and 1 base stayed unmatched. The CDR3 has 15 residues. Germline lookup yields CDR1 MNHNS and CDR2 SASEGT.

This chain links TRBV11-3 with TRBJ2-2; a possible D gene is TRBD1 (5 bases). This CDR3 is 14 amino acids long. Germline lookup yields CDR1 SGHNT and CDR2 YENEEA. Trimming removed 2 bases from V and 3 bases from J, with 7 bases in between. The CDR3, as DNA: TGTGCCAGCAGCTTACAGGGCCACACCGGGGAGCTGTTTTTT. This encodes CASSLQGHTGELFF.

The chain combines TRBV14 with TRBJ2-2; D unclear. The CDR3 runs to 15 residues. Germline assignment: CDR1 SGHDN and CDR2 FVKESK. Trimming stripped 2 bases from V and 1 base from J, with 8 bases between. CDR3 protein: CASSQLRQNTGELFF. CDR3 sequence (DNA): TGTGCCAGCAGCCAATTGAGACAGAACACCGGGGAGCTGTTTTTT.

This sequence joins TRBV4-3 and TRBJ2-1; a weak D match, TRBD2 (5 bases). CDR3 size: 14 residues. The germline V gene has CDR1 LGHNA and CDR2 YSLEER. V was clipped by 9 bases and J by 0 bases, with 12 bases between them. The chain's CDR3 is CASRRELSYNEQFF. The CDR3 coding sequence is TGCGCCAGTAGACGGGAACTCTCCTACAATGAGCAGTTCTTC.

The rearrangement links TRBV27 to TRBJ2-5; TRBD2 aligns across 11 bases. The CDR3 loop spans 18 amino acids. V lost 1 base to trimming and J lost 2 bases; unmatched junction nucleotides: 9. From germline, CDR1 is MNHEY and CDR2 SMNVEV (reference sequence). The CDR3 DNA reads TGTGCCAGCAGTTTATTTGGTAGCGGGAGGGCCCCTCAAGAGACCCAGTACTTC. Protein product: CASSLFGSGRAPQETQYF.

The rearrangement links TRBV30 to TRBJ2-7; possible D gene TRBD1, 6 bases. The CDR3 has 16 amino acids. Germline V gives CDR1 GTSNPN, CDR2 SVGIG (reference sequence). Trimming removed 2 bases at V and 3 bases at J, with 20 bases between. The CDR3 DNA reads TGTGCCTGGAGTCACGGTCTGCGGCAGGGGCGCTACGAGCAGTACTTC. Encoded protein: CAWSHGLRQGRYEQYF.

The rearrangement uses TRBV2 and TRBJ1-4; unclear D gene. This CDR3 region has 12 residues. V gave up 8 bases and J gave up 7 bases, with 11 bases separating them. Germline CDR1 and CDR2: SNHLY and FYNNEI. CDR3 nucleotides: TGTGCCAGCCAACGGGATTTTGAAAAACTGTTTTTT. It specifies CASQRDFEKLFF. Complete variable domain (other parts from reference TRBV2 and TRBJ1-4): EPEVTQTPSHQVTQMGQEVILRCVPISNHLYFYWYRQILGQKVEFLVSFYNNEISEKSEIFDDQFSVERPDGSNFTLKIRSTKLEDSAMYFCASQRDFEKLFFGSGTQLSVL.

To note about this clone: The same CDR3 arises from other DNA sequences in this sample as well. V usage is TRBV28 and J usage is TRBJ2-5; the D is unclear. V dropped 2 bases and J dropped 1 base, with 5 bases sitting between them. The germline V gene encodes CDR1 MDHEN and CDR2 SYDVKM. This CDR3 region has 13 residues. Here the CDR3 reads CASSLPGQETQYF. CDR3 DNA sequence: TGTGCCAGCAGTTTACCGGGCCAAGAGACCCAGTACTTC.